The 24 T cell receptor beta chains presented below share a single source sample, sequenced in a study of vaccination effects on CD4 cells after COVID-19. These receptors' antigens are unknown. Viral peptide pools were used in the ViraFEST assay to expand antigen-specific CD4+ T cells, and sequencing came afterward. The authors isolated CD4+ T cells after around nine days of culture. The person acquired a PCR-confirmed SARS-CoV-2 infection between March and December 2020. Some clones are missing from TCRdb's copy, which holds only in-frame ones; the method was immunoSEQ multiplex PCR. This sample yields tens of thousands of clones, of which about 73% are seen a single time; over 15% belongs to the top ten. The sequencing used CD4+ T cells from PBMCs cultured with HCoV-NL63 spike peptides, collected before COVID-19 vaccination. The receptors come from a human donor who had a prior SARS-CoV-2 infection.

This clone has only a few counts. The chain uses TRBV5-5 and TRBJ2-4; D perhaps matches TRBD2 (5 bases). Germline V lookup: CDR1 SGHKS, CDR2 YYEKEE (reference sequence). The V gene lost 0 bases and the J gene lost 0 bases, with 16 bases spanning the gap. The CDR3 length is 18 residues. CDR3 DNA sequence: TGTGCCAGCAGCTTGGCGGGGATTCTGAGTCTAGCCAAAAACATTCAGTACTTC. Translated: CASSLAGILSLAKNIQYF.

This rearrangement joins TRBV20-1 to TRBJ2-5; the D is unclear. Per germline, CDR1 DFQATT and CDR2 SNEGSKA (reference sequence). The V end was cut by 3 bases, the J end by 4 bases, with 3 bases between. CDR3 length: 10 residues. As DNA, the CDR3 is TGCAGTGCTAGTGCAGAGACCCAGTACTTC. Translated: CSASAETQYF.

The chain employs TRBV19 and TRBJ1-2; D gene uncertain. V lost 6 bases and J lost 5, with 7 bases in between. Germline values: CDR1 LNHDA, CDR2 SQIVND (reference sequence). The CDR3 length is 11 residues. The DNA for the CDR3 is TGTGCCAGTAGCGTCCGATATGGCTACACCTTC. It codes for CASSVRYGYTF.

The genes are TRBV18 and TRBJ1-3; unclear D gene. This CDR3 is 16 amino acids long. Germline V gives CDR1 KGHSH, CDR2 LQKENI. Trimming left V 3 bases short and J 0 bases short, with 12 bases between. This chain's CDR3 is CASSPDRTYSGNTIYF. CDR3 nucleotide sequence: TGTGCCAGCTCACCCGATCGTACCTACTCTGGAAACACCATATATTTT.

The table lists this clone with a count of one. The gene calls are TRBV6-1 and TRBJ1-3; D is unresolved. Trimming left V 0 bases short and J 3 bases short, with 6 bases between. The germline gives CDR1 MNHNS, CDR2 SASEGT. The CDR3 covers 14 residues. CDR3 nucleotide sequence: TGTGCCAGCAGTGAAGCGGGGTTTGGAAACACCATATATTTT. It translates to CASSEAGFGNTIYF.

The V gene is TRBV24-1, the J gene TRBJ1-1; D is possibly TRBD1 (5 bases). From germline, CDR1 is KGHDR and CDR2 SFDVKD. Trimming removed 6 bases from V and 3 bases from J, with 16 bases in between. The length of the CDR3 is 15 residues. The CDR3 is CATSPGGKGDTEAFF. CDR3 sequence (DNA): TGTGCCACCAGTCCCGGGGGAAAGGGTGACACTGAAGCTTTCTTT.

The rearrangement links TRBV7-2 to TRBJ2-5; 11 bases line up with TRBD2. Germline lookup yields CDR1 SGHTA and CDR2 FQGNSA. The CDR3 extends over 16 amino acids. V shed 5 bases, J shed 2 bases, and the junction held 7 bases outside the gene matches. The CDR3 spells CASSLPTSGEQETQYF. CDR3 sequence (DNA): TGTGCCAGCAGCCTACCGACTAGCGGGGAACAAGAGACCCAGTACTTC.

The V call is TRBV24-1, the J call TRBJ2-5; D not resolved. V lost 3 bases, J lost 4 bases, and 11 bases lay in between. The germline V gene has CDR1 KGHDR and CDR2 SFDVKD. The CDR3 loop spans 14 amino acids. In DNA form, the CDR3 reads TGTGCCACCAGTGATGGGGTGCCCGGAGAGACCCAGTACTTC. This gives the protein CATSDGVPGETQYF.

The chain carries TRBV5-4 and TRBJ2-7, with D perhaps TRBD1 or TRBD2 (6 bases each). CDR1 and CDR2 from the germline V gene are SGHNT and YYREEE (reference sequence). CDR3 size: 14 residues. Trimming cost V 4 bases and J 0 bases, with 11 bases left between them. The CDR3 region is CASSPGAHSYEQYF. The CDR3 DNA is TGTGCCAGCAGCCCGGGGGCCCACTCCTACGAGCAGTACTTC.

The chain combines TRBV7-2 with TRBJ2-7; TRBD1 or TRBD2 may be the D gene (5 bases each). This CDR3 comprises 18 residues. V was cut by 2 bases and J by 6 bases, with 26 bases left in between. The germline V gene has CDR1 SGHTA and CDR2 FQGNSA. CDR3: CASSLYVIVGTDPLEQYF. Written as DNA, the CDR3 is TGTGCCAGCAGCTTATATGTGATCGTGGGGACCGACCCTCTCGAGCAGTACTTC.

V and J are TRBV25-1 and TRBJ1-4; D is ambiguous. Germline V gene lookup returns CDR1 MGHDK and CDR2 SYGVNS. With 4 bases removed from V and 3 bases from J, the gap between germline ends came to 9 bases. The CDR3 runs 14 residues. This CDR3 reads CASSVGGANEKLFF. In DNA form, the CDR3 reads TGTGCCAGCAGTGTCGGCGGAGCTAATGAAAAACTGTTTTTT.

This chain uses TRBV11-3 with TRBJ2-3; a weak D match, TRBD2 (6 bases). Germline CDR1 is SGHNT and CDR2 is YENEEA. The CDR3 is 16 amino acids. V lost 5 bases to trimming and J lost 3 bases, with 18 bases between them. CDR3 bases: TGTGCCAGCAGCGGGACGGGAGCCGTGTTTACAGATACGCAGTATTTT. Translation: CASSGTGAVFTDTQYF.

CDR3 coding DNA: TGTGCCAGCAGTTACCATGCCAATCAGCCCCAGCATTTT. Translation gives CASSYHANQPQHF. The chain couples TRBV6-2 or TRBV6-3 to TRBJ1-5; D gene unclear. The CDR3 consists of 13 residues. Trimming left V 2 bases short and J 3 bases short, with 5 bases between. Looked up from germline, CDR1 is MNHEY and CDR2 is SVGEGT.

This chain links TRBV19 with TRBJ1-2; 11 positions match TRBD1. CDR3 length: 15 amino acids. The V gene's germline CDR1 is LNHDA and CDR2 SQIVND (reference sequence). After removal of 4 bases from V and 1 base from J, the junction contained 2 bases not matched to a gene. The CDR3 nucleotides read TGTGCCAGTAGTACGGACAGGGGGCTTAACTATGGCTACACCTTC. It is translated as CASSTDRGLNYGYTF.

The chain couples TRBV6-1 to TRBJ1-5, with 9 bases identical to TRBD1. Germline loops: CDR1 MNHNS, CDR2 SASEGT. Unmatched junction bases numbered 10, after V lost 4 bases and J lost 3 bases. The CDR3 runs 17 residues. The DNA for the CDR3 is TGTGCCAGCAGTGCCCCGCGGGACAGGGTGCCCAATCAGCCCCAGCATTTT. Translated: CASSAPRDRVPNQPQHF.

By proportion, this clone is hyperexpanded (1% or more). The chain is built from TRBV6-5 and TRBJ2-7; perhaps TRBD1 as D (6 bases). Per germline, CDR1 MNHEY and CDR2 SVGAGI. With 4 bases removed from V and 0 bases from J, the gap between germline ends came to 13 bases. The CDR3 is made up of 15 amino acids. CDR3 amino acids: CASSSTGFSSYEQYF. CDR3 nucleotides: TGTGCCAGCAGTTCAACAGGGTTTTCCTCCTACGAGCAGTACTTC.

J is TRBJ1-2 and V is TRBV4-2; TRBD1 aligns across 11 bases. The V gene end was trimmed by 3 bases and the J gene end by 3 bases; junction bases not matched to a gene: 3. The CDR3 runs to 15 residues. Germline CDR1 LGHNA, CDR2 YNFKEQ. This chain's CDR3 is CASSQGTGGYYGYTF. In nucleotides, the CDR3 is TGTGCCAGCAGCCAGGGGACAGGGGGTTACTATGGCTACACCTTC.

This clone was found once. The CDR3 reads CASRSLTGTSYGYTF. In nucleotides, the CDR3 is TGCGCCAGCAGGTCTTTGACAGGGACCTCCTATGGCTACACCTTC. The rearrangement uses TRBV10-2 and TRBJ1-2, with 7 bases matching TRBD1. The V gene end was trimmed by 6 bases and the J gene end by 4 bases; junction bases not matched to a gene: 11. CDR3 length equals 15 residues. Germline V CDR1 and CDR2: WSHSY, SAAADI.

This chain uses TRBV9 with TRBJ2-3; unclear D gene. V was trimmed by 0 bases and J by 3 bases, leaving 5 bases between them. This CDR3 contains 13 residues. Germline lookup yields CDR1 SGDLS and CDR2 YYNGEE. As DNA, the CDR3 is TGTGCCAGCAGCGTAGCTCCTACAGATACGCAGTATTTT. This encodes CASSVAPTDTQYF.

This clone was counted a few times. The rearrangement joins TRBV7-9 to TRBJ1-1, with D perhaps matching TRBD1 (5 bases). The CDR3 runs 15 residues. Trimming removed 4 bases from V and 1 base from J, with 13 bases in between. Germline V gene data show CDR1 as SEHNR and CDR2 as FQNEAQ (reference sequence). CDR3 sequence: CASSSRGQGNTEAFF. In DNA, the CDR3 is TGTGCCAGCAGCTCTCGCGGGCAGGGGAACACTGAAGCTTTCTTT.

This rearrangement joins TRBV7-9 to TRBJ2-3; 7 nucleotides match TRBD2. The CDR3 runs to 15 residues. Looked up from germline, CDR1 is SEHNR and CDR2 is FQNEAQ (reference sequence). V was clipped by 3 bases and J by 1 base; unmatched bases: 4. CDR3 amino acids: CASSLERGGTDTQYF. The CDR3 DNA reads as TGTGCCAGCAGCTTGGAGCGGGGAGGCACAGATACGCAGTATTTT.

The chain is built from TRBV7-2 and TRBJ2-3; D uncertain. Per the germline V gene, CDR1 is SGHTA and CDR2 is FQGNSA. CDR3 length equals 15 residues. The V end was cut by 8 bases, the J end by 4 bases, with 19 bases between. The DNA for the CDR3 is TGTGCCAGCGCCATTATAGGTTTCGGTGCAGATACGCAGTATTTT. Translated, it gives CASAIIGFGADTQYF.

V is TRBV5-8 and J is TRBJ2-7; D is unresolved. V lost 1 base to trimming and J lost 2 bases, with 16 bases between them. The CDR3 runs to 16 residues. Germline loops: CDR1 SGHTS, CDR2 YDEGEE. This CDR3 is CASSLSSTSYPYEQYF. As DNA, the CDR3 is TGTGCCAGCAGCTTGAGCTCGACAAGTTATCCCTACGAGCAGTACTTC.

The chain carries TRBV6-1 and TRBJ2-7, with D maybe TRBD1 (6 bases). The CDR3 consists of 13 residues. Trimming stripped 2 bases from V and 5 bases from J, with 10 bases between. CDR1 is MNHNS, CDR2 SASEGT, per germline. CDR3 DNA sequence: TGTGCCAGCAGTGAACACAGGGTCCACGAGCAGTACTTC. This translates into CASSEHRVHEQYF.